These 15 T cell receptor beta chains were sequenced from one sample in a study of CD8+ T cells in alopecia areata (dated by TCRdb to the late 2010s). The library was obtained by the immunoSEQ multiplex PCR assay. RNA was extracted from all samples and reverse transcribed into cDNA as template for TCR sequencing. TCRdb re-hosts the immuneACCESS table, in-frame sequences only. Its copies lack some clones; in the studies checked, an unresolved V gene accounts for under half of them, and the cause for the rest is not known. The table for this sample lists about 30,000 clones; 62% of them were counted only once. Of the sample, under 20% is held by the ten largest clones. The sample consisted of NKG2D-high CD8+ T cells sorted from blood. Reading the label with the study, this specimen's cell subset or site is: sorted CD8+ NKG2D-high blood T cells. The receptor set was obtained from a human donor with alopecia areata.

CDR3 coding DNA: TGTGCCAGCAGCTCTTTGGGGGAGACCCAGTACTTC. This encodes CASSSLGETQYF. The V and J genes are TRBV7-9 and TRBJ2-5; D remains ambiguous. Trimming took 4 bases from V and 5 from J, leaving 8 bases between them. The CDR3 is 12 residues long. Looked up from germline, CDR1 is SEHNR and CDR2 is FQNEAQ (reference sequence).

The rearrangement uses TRBV29-1 and TRBJ1-1, with unresolved D. The CDR3 is made up of 12 amino acids. Trimming took 5 bases from V and 4 from J, leaving 11 bases between them. The germline V gene has CDR1 SQVTM and CDR2 ANQGSEA. The CDR3 DNA follows: TGCAGCGTTAGTTTCATGGCCACTGAAGCTTTCTTT. It translates to CSVSFMATEAFF.

V is TRBV7-9 and J is TRBJ2-5; D could derive from TRBD1 or TRBD2 (6 bases each). CDR3 length: 13 amino acids. Germline values: CDR1 SEHNR, CDR2 FQNEAQ (reference sequence). Trimming pared 8 bases from V and 5 bases from J, leaving 15 bases between. The chain's CDR3 is CASGTGRTETQYF. CDR3 in DNA: TGTGCCAGCGGTACAGGGAGGACGGAGACCCAGTACTTC. The complete variable domain, with remaining parts taken from reference TRBV7-9 and TRBJ2-5, reads DTGVSQNPRHKITKRGQNVTFRCDPISEHNRLYWYRQTLGQGPEFLTYFQNEAQLEKSRLLSDRFSAERPKGSFSTLEIQRTEQGDSAMYLCASGTGRTETQYFGPGTRLLVL.

This clone came up once. V usage is TRBV5-1 and J usage is TRBJ2-7; D remains ambiguous. Trimming took 3 bases from V and 1 from J, leaving 8 bases between them. Germline V lookup: CDR1 SGHRS, CDR2 YFSETQ. The CDR3 has 13 residues. The CDR3 reads CASSSDLSYEQYF. The CDR3 DNA reads as TGCGCCAGCAGCTCGGACCTTTCCTACGAGCAGTACTTC.

This clone turned up a few times. Relative to the germline gene, one junction end is altered; a read error may explain this. The chain couples TRBV7-7 to TRBJ2-7; D is ambiguous. The CDR3 extends over 13 amino acids. Germline CDR1 and CDR2: SSHAT and FNYEAQ (reference sequence). CDR3 sequence: CASSLQVDYEQYF. The CDR3 nucleotides are TGTGCTAGCAGCTTACAAGTAGATTACGAGCAGTACTTC.

The chain has TRBV2 and TRBJ2-2; D call uncertain. This CDR3 region has 11 residues. Germline assignment: CDR1 SNHLY and CDR2 FYNNEI. Trimming stripped 4 bases from V and 12 bases from J, with 9 bases between. CDR3 in amino acids: CASSVPRQLFF. DNA for the CDR3: TGTGCCAGCAGTGTACCCCGCCAGCTGTTTTTT.

V usage is TRBV2 and J usage is TRBJ1-1; 10 bases agree with TRBD1. The J segment lost 5 bases and the V segment lost 8 bases, leaving 5 bases of the junction unmatched. Germline V lookup: CDR1 SNHLY, CDR2 FYNNEI. The CDR3 is 13 residues long. The CDR3 here is CASFRQGATEAFF. The CDR3 DNA follows: TGTGCCAGCTTCAGACAGGGGGCTACTGAAGCTTTCTTT.

This clone appeared once. The genes are TRBV2 and TRBJ2-1, with 8 bases aligning to TRBD1. The V and J ends lost 2 bases and 8 bases, in that order; junction bases with no gene match: 8. The germline gives CDR1 SNHLY, CDR2 FYNNEI. This CDR3 contains 15 residues. The CDR3 here is CASSEYWTGSYEQFF. Written as DNA, the CDR3 is TGTGCCAGCAGTGAATATTGGACAGGGTCCTATGAGCAGTTCTTC.

Here the CDR3 reads CSANSETQYF. The CDR3 nucleotides read TGCAGTGCTAACTCGGAGACCCAGTACTTC. The V call is TRBV20-1, the J call TRBJ2-5; D uncertain. Germline loops: CDR1 DFQATT, CDR2 SNEGSKA (reference sequence). This CDR3 is built from 10 residues. V lost 4 bases to trimming and J lost 5 bases, with 5 bases between them.

The J gene is TRBJ2-1, the V gene TRBV7-8; D ambiguous. V was clipped by 3 bases and J by 3 bases, with 18 bases between them. CDR1 and CDR2 from the germline V gene are SGHVS and FQNEAQ. This CDR3 region has 17 residues. CDR3 in DNA: TGTGCCAGCAGCTTTGATCCACGGACCCTCATCTACAATGAGCAGTTCTTC. As protein: CASSFDPRTLIYNEQFF.

This clone was seen a few times. This chain connects TRBV5-6 to TRBJ2-7; TRBD1 aligns across 10 bases. The CDR3 length is 15 residues. CDR1 and CDR2 (germline): SGHDT, YYEEEE. J was trimmed by 1 base and V by 4 bases; bases with no gene match: 5. CDR3 loop: CASSKRDRGSYEQYF. DNA for the CDR3: TGTGCCAGCAGCAAGAGGGACAGGGGATCCTACGAGCAGTACTTC. The full variable domain, rest sourced from reference TRBV5-6 and TRBJ2-7, is DAGVTQSPTHLIKTRGQQVTLRCSPKSGHDTVSWYQQALGQGPQFIFQYYEEEERQRGNFPDRFSGHQFPNYSSELNVNALLLGDSALYLCASSKRDRGSYEQYFGPGTRLTVT.

By proportion, this clone is medium-sized (0.01 to 0.1%). This rearrangement joins TRBV16 to TRBJ1-4; no firm D call. The length of the CDR3 is 13 residues. Per germline, CDR1 KGHSY and CDR2 FQNENV. Trimming took 0 bases from V and 7 from J, leaving 6 bases between them. CDR3 sequence reads: CASSQSGFEKLFF. As DNA, the CDR3 is TGTGCCAGCAGCCAATCAGGGTTTGAAAAACTGTTTTTT.

V usage is TRBV7-6 and J usage is TRBJ2-2; 11 bases agree with TRBD2. From germline, CDR1 is SGHVS and CDR2 FNYEAQ. This CDR3 spans 15 amino acids. V trimming: 6 bases; J trimming: 3 bases; junction bases outside the gene matches: 3. The CDR3 region has the DNA TGTGCCAGCAGACCTAGCGGGGGGTACACCGGGGAGCTGTTTTTT. Amino acids: CASRPSGGYTGELFF.

The rearrangement links TRBV7-9 to TRBJ2-5, with 11 bases lining up with TRBD2. The CDR3 has 15 residues. Germline V CDR1 and CDR2: SEHNR, FQNEAQ (reference sequence). V dropped 5 bases and J dropped 3; count of bases not matched to a gene: 5. CDR3 coding DNA: TGTGCCAGCAGCCGACGACTAGCGGGGAAAGAGACCCAGTACTTC. Its protein is CASSRRLAGKETQYF.

This clone was detected a few times. The rearrangement joins TRBV7-9 to TRBJ2-7; 7 bases align to TRBD1. Looked up from germline, CDR1 is SEHNR and CDR2 is FQNEAQ (reference sequence). Unmatched junction bases numbered 7, after V lost 5 bases and J lost 3 bases. This CDR3 is 14 amino acids long. This CDR3 is CASSPPGQNYEQYF. DNA of the CDR3: TGTGCCAGCAGCCCTCCGGGACAGAACTACGAGCAGTACTTC.